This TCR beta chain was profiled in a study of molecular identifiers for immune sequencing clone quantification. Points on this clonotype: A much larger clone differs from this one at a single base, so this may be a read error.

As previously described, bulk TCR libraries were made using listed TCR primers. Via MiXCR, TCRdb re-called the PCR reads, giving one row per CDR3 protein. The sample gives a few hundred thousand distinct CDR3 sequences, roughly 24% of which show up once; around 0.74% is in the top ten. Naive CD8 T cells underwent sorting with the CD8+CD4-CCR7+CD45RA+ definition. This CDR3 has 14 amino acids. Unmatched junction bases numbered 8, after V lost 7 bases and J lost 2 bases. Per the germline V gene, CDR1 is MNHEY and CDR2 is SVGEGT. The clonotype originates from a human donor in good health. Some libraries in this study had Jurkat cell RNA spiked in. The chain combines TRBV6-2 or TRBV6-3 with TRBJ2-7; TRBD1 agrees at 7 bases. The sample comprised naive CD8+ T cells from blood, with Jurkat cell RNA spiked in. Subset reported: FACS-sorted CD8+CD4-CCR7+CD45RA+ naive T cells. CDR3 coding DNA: TGTGCCAGCAACCATCTTGGACAGGCCTACGAGCAGTACTTC. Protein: CASNHLGQAYEQYF.